This entry is about one T cell receptor beta chain. What it recognizes is unknown. The protocol was immunoSEQ multiplex PCR, while the TCRdb copy is restricted to in-frame clones and leaves out a portion. The table records around 170,000 clones, approximately 91% of them present only once. This sample was included in a study of T cell responses to AZD1222 COVID-19 vaccine. Study-level findings and limits: A mostly white British donor set with more females was recruited, and clonal diversity was possibly underestimated. Variant regions that are unmutated are reportedly the target of nearly half of spike-specific TCRs. Samples come after the peak T cell response, not at day 14.

The germline V and J ends were trimmed by 3 bases and 4 bases, with 15 bases remaining between them. The germline gives CDR1 LNHDA, CDR2 SQIVND (reference sequence). The CDR3 spans 15 residues. This sequence originates from an adult in good health. The source was peripheral blood, collected on day 0 of AZD1222 vaccination. This chain connects TRBV19 to TRBJ1-1; D remains unclear. CDR3 nucleotide sequence: TGTGCCAGTAGTATCATCGGGGAGTCGGGCACTGAAGCTTTCTTT. Amino acids: CASSIIGESGTEAFF.